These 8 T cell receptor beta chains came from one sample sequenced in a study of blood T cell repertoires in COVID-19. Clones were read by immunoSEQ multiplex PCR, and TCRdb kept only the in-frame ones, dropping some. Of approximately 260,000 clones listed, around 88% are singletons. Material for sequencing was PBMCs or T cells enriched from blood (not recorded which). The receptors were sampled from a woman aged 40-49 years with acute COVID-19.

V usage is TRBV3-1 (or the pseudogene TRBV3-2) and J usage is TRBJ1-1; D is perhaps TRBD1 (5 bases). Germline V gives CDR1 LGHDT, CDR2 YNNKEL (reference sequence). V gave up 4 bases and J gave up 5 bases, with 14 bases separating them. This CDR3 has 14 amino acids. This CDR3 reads CASSPYGGETEAFF. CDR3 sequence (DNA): TGTGCCAGCAGCCCGTATGGGGGGGAAACTGAAGCTTTCTTT.

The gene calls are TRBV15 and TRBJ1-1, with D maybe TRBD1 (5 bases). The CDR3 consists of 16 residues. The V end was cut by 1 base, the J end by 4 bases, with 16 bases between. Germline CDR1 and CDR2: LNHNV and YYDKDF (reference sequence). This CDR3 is CATSRGLGLGGTEAFF. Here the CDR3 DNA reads TGTGCCACCAGCAGAGGTCTCGGGTTGGGGGGCACTGAAGCTTTCTTT.

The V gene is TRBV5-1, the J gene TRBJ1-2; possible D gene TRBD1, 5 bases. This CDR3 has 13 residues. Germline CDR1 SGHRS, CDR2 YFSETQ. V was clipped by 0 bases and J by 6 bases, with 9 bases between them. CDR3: CASSLGAGHGYTF. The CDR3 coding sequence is TGCGCCAGCAGCTTGGGAGCAGGGCATGGCTACACCTTC.

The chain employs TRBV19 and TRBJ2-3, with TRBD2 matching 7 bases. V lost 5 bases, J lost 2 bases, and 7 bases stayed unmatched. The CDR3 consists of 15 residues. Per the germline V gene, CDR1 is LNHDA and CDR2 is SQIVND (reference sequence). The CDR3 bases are TGTGCCAGTAGTTGGGAGCGGGAACTCACAGATACGCAGTATTTT. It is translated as CASSWERELTDTQYF.

CDR3 in amino acids: CAIKDPYGTANYGYTF. In DNA form, the CDR3 reads TGTGCCATCAAGGATCCCTACGGGACAGCTAACTATGGCTACACCTTC. V usage is TRBV7-3 and J usage is TRBJ1-2; 7 bases align to TRBD1. Per germline, CDR1 SGHTA and CDR2 FQGTGA. The CDR3 sequence is 16 residues long. V shed 10 bases and J 0 bases; nucleotides not matched to a gene: 14.

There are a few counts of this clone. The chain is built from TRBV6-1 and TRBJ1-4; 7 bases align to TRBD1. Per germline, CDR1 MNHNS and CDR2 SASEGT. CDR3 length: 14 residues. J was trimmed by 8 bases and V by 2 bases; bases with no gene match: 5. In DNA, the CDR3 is TGTGCCAGCAGTGAATCGGGACAGCCCGAAAAACTGTTTTTT. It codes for CASSESGQPEKLFF.

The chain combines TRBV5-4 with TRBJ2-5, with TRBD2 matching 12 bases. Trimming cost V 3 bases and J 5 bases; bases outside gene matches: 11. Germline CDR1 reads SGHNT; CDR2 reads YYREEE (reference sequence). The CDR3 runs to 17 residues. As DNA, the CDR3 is TGTGCCAGCAGCTCCTCGACTAGCGGGAGTAGTCCCGAGACCCAGTACTTC. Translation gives CASSSSTSGSSPETQYF. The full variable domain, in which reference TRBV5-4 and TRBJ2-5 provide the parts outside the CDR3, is ETGVTQSPTHLIKTRGQQVTLRCSSQSGHNTVSWYQQALGQGPQFIFQYYREEENGRGNFPPRFSGLQFPNYSSELNVNALELDDSALYLCASSSSTSGSSPETQYFGPGTRLLVL.

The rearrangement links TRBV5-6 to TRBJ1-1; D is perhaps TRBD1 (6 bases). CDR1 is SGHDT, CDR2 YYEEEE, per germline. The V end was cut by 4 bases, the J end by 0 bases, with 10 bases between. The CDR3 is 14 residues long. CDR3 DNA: TGTGCCAGCAGCACCGACAGGCTGAACACTGAAGCTTTCTTT. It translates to CASSTDRLNTEAFF. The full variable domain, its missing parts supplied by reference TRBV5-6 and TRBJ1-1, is DAGVTQSPTHLIKTRGQQVTLRCSPKSGHDTVSWYQQALGQGPQFIFQYYEEEERQRGNFPDRFSGHQFPNYSSELNVNALLLGDSALYLCASSTDRLNTEAFFGQGTRLTVV.